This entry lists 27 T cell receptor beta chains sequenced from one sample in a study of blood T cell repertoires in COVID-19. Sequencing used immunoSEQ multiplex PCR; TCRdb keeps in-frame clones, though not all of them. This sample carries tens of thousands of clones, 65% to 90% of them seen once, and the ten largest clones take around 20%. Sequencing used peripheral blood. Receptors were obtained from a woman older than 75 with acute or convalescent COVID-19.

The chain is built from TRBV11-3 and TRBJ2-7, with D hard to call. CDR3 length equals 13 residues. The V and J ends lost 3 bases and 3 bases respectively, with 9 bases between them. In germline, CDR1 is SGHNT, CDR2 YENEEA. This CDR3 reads CASSLAPVYEQYF. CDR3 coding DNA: TGTGCCAGCAGCTTGGCACCCGTCTACGAGCAGTACTTC.

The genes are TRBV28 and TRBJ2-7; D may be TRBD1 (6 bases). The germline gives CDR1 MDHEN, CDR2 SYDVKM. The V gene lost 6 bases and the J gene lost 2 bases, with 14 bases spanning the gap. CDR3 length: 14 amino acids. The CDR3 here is CASRAGTHTYEQYF. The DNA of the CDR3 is TGTGCCAGCAGAGCCGGGACACACACCTACGAGCAGTACTTC.

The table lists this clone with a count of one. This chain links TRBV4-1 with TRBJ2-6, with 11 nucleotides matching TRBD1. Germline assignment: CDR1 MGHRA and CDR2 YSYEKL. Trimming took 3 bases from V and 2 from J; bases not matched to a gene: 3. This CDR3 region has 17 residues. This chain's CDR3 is CASSQPGQGAGANVLTF. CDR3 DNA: TGCGCCAGCAGCCAGCCGGGACAGGGGGCTGGGGCCAACGTCCTGACTTTC.

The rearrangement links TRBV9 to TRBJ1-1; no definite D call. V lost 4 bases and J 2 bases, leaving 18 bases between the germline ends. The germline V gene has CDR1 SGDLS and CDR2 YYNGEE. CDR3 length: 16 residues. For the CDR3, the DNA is TGTGCCAGCAGCACCTCAGGTCTTGGTTCAAACACTGAAGCTTTCTTT. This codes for CASSTSGLGSNTEAFF.

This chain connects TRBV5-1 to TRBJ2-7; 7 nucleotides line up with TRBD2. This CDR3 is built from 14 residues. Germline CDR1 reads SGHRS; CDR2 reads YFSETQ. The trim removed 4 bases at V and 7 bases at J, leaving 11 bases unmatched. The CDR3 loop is CASSPKGVAGEQYF. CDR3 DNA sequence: TGCGCCAGCAGCCCAAAGGGAGTAGCGGGTGAGCAGTACTTC. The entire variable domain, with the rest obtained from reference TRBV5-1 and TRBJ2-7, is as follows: KAGVTQTPRYLIKTRGQQVTLSCSPISGHRSVSWYQQTPGQGLQFLFEYFSETQRNKGNFPGRFSGRQFSNSRSEMNVSTLELGDSALYLCASSPKGVAGEQYFGPGTRLTVT.

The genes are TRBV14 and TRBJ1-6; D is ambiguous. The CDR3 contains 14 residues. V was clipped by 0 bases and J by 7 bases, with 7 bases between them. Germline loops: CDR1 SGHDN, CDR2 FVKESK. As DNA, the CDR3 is TGTGCCAGCAGCCAAGATCTCGGGAATTCACCCCTCCACTTT. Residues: CASSQDLGNSPLHF.

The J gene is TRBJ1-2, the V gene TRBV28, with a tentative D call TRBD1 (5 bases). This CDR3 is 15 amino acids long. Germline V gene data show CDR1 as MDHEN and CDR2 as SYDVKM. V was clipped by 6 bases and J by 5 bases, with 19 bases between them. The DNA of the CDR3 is TGTGCCAGCAGCTCCCCCCCTGGGGGGGATTATGGCTACACCTTC. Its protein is CASSSPPGGDYGYTF.

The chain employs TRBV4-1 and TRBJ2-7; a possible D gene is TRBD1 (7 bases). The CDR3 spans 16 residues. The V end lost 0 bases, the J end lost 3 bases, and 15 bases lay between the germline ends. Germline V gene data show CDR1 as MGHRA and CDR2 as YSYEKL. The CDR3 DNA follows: TGCGCCAGCAGCCAAGACTCGACAGGGAGGTTCTACGAGCAGTACTTC. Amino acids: CASSQDSTGRFYEQYF.

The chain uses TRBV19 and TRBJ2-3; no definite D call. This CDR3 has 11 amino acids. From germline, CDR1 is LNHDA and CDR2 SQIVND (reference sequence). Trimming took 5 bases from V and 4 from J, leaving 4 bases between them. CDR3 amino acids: CASSLSDTQYF. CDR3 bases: TGTGCCAGTAGTCTTTCAGATACGCAGTATTTT.

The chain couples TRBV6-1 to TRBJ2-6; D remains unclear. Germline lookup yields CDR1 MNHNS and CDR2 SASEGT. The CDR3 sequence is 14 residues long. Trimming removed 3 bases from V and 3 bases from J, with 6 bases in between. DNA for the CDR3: TGTGCCAGCAGTGATCCCCTTGGGGCCAACGTCCTGACTTTC. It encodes CASSDPLGANVLTF.

CDR3 in amino acids: CAISEGQGAQETQYF. For the CDR3, the DNA is TGTGCCATCTCGGAGGGACAGGGGGCCCAAGAGACCCAGTACTTC. The chain couples TRBV10-3 to TRBJ2-5; 12 positions match TRBD1. Trimming took 8 bases from V and 1 from J; bases not matched to a gene: 5. The CDR3 extends over 15 amino acids. Germline V gene sequence: CDR1 ENHRY, CDR2 SYGVKD.

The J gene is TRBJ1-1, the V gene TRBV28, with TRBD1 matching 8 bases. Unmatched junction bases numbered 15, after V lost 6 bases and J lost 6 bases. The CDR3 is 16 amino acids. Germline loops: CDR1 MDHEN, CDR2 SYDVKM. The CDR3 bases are TGTGCCAGCAGGCCGCCTATTGACAGGGGCCCTGCTGAAGCTTTCTTT. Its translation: CASRPPIDRGPAEAFF.

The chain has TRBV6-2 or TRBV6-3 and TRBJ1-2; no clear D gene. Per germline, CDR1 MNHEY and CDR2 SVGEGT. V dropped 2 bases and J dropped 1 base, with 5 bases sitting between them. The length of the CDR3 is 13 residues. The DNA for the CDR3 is TGTGCCAGCAGTTACGCGGGTAACTATGGCTACACCTTC. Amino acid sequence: CASSYAGNYGYTF.

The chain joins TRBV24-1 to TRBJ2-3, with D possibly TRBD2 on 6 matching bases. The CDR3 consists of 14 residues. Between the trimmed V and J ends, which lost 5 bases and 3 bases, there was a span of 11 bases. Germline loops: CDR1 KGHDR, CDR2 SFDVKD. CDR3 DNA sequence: TGTGCCACCAGTGCAGCGGAGGGTACAGATACGCAGTATTTT. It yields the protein CATSAAEGTDTQYF.

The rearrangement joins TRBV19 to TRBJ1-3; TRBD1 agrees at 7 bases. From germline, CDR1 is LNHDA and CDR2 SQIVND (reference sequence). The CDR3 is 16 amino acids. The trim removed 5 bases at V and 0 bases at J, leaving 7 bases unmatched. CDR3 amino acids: CASSYETGRSGNTIYF. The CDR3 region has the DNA TGTGCCAGTAGTTATGAGACAGGGCGCTCTGGAAACACCATATATTTT.

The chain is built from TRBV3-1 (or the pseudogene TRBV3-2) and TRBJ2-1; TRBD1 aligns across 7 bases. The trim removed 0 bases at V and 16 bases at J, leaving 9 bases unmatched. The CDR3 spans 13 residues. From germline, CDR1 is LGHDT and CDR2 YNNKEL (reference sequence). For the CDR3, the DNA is TGTGCCAGCAGCCAAGATCGCGACAGGGCCCTTTTCTTC. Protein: CASSQDRDRALFF.

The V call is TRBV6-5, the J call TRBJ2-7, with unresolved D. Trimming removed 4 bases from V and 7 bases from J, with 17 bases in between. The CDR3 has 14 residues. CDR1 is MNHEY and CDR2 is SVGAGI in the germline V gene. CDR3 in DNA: TGTGCCAGCAGTTTCCGGATCACTAAGTGGGAGCAGTACTTC. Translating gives CASSFRITKWEQYF.

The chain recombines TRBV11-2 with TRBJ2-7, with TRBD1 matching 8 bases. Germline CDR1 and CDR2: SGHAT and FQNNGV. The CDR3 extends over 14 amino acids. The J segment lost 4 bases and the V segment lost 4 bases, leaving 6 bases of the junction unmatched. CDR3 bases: TGTGCCAGCAGCTCGGACAGGGCCAATTACGAGCAGTACTTC. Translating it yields CASSSDRANYEQYF.

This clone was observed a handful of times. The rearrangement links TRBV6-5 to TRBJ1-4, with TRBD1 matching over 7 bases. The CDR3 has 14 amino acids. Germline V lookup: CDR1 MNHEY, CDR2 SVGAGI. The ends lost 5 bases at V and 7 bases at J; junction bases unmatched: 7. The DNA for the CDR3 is TGTGCCAGCAGTCTACAGGGGCGGAGTGAAAAACTGTTTTTT. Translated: CASSLQGRSEKLFF.

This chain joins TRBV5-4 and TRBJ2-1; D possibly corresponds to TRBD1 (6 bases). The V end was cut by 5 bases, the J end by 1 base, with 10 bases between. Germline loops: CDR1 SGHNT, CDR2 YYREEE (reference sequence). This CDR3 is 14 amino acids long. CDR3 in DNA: TGTGCCAGCAGTCGACAGGAATCCTACAATGAGCAGTTCTTC. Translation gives CASSRQESYNEQFF.

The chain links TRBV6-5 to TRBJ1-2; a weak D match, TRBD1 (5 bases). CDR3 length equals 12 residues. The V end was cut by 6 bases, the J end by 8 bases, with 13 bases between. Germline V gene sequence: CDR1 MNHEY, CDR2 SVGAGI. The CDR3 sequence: CASSWRGRGYTF. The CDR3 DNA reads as TGTGCCAGCAGCTGGCGGGGGAGGGGCTACACCTTC.

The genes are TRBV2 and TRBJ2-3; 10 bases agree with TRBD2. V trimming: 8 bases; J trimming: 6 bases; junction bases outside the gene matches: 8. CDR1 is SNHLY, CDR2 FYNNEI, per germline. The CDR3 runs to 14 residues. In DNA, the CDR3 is TGTGCCAGCGGCCCTAGCGGGGGCGTCGATACGCAGTATTTT. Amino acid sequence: CASGPSGGVDTQYF.

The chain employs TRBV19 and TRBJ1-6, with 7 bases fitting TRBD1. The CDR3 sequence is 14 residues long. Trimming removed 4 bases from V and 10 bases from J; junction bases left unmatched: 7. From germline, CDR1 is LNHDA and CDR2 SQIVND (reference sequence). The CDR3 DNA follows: TGTGCCAGTAGTACCCTCCGGGACAGCTCACCCCTCCACTTT. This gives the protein CASSTLRDSSPLHF.

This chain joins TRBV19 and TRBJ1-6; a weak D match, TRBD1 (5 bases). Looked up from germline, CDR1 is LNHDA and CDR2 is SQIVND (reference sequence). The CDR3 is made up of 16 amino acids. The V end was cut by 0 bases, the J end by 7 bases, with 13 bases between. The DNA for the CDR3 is TGTGCCAGTAGTATAGATTACAGTACAGGAAATTCACCCCTCCACTTT. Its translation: CASSIDYSTGNSPLHF.

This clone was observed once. DNA for the CDR3: TGTGCCAGCTCACCATTGGGGCTCGGTGGAGAAGAGACCCAGTACTTC. It translates to CASSPLGLGGEETQYF. The rearrangement joins TRBV18 to TRBJ2-5, with a possible D match to TRBD1 (5 bases). This CDR3 region has 16 residues. The germline CDR1 and CDR2 sequences are KGHSH and LQKENI. V was clipped by 2 bases and J by 3 bases, with 16 bases between them.

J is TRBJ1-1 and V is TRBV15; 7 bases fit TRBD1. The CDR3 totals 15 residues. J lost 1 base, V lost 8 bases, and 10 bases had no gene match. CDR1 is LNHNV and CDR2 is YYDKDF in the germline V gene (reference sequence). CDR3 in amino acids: CATRPSTGWNTEAFF. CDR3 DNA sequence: TGTGCCACCCGACCATCGACAGGGTGGAACACTGAAGCTTTCTTT.

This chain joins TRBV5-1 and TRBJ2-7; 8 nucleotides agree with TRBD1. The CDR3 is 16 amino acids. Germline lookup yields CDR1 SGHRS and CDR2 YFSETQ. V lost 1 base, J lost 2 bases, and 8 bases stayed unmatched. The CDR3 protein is CASSLSPATGAYEQYF. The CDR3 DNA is TGCGCCAGCAGCTTGTCTCCGGCGACAGGGGCCTACGAGCAGTACTTC.